This T cell receptor beta chain was identified in a study of tumor and adjacent non-tumor tissue in lung cancer. The library came from three nested PCR rounds adapted from ARM-PCR protocols. MiXCR, applied by TCRdb to the multiplex PCR reads, yields one record per CDR3 protein. The profile shows about 48,000 distinct CDR3 sequences, around 64% of them singletons. The template was RNA from unsorted bulk tissue. Distant lung tissue was collected more than 3 cm away from the tumor edge. Per germline, CDR1 SQVTM and CDR2 ANQGSEA. The V segment lost 7 bases and the J segment 4 bases; nucleotides outside the gene matches: 17. This CDR3 comprises 16 residues.

Sequences were obtained from distant non-tumor lung tissue. The sequence was collected from a woman in her 70s with non-small cell lung cancer. The chain joins TRBV29-1 to TRBJ1-2; TRBD1 matches 8 bases. The CDR3, as DNA: TGCAGCGATATGACAGGGGAGGCAGCATTCGCCTATGGCTACACCTTC. Translated, it gives CSDMTGEAAFAYGYTF.